This T cell receptor (beta chain) was identified in a study of CD8+ T cells in alopecia areata. Study-level findings and limits: Relative to normal scalp, lesional scalp, especially alopecia totalis/universalis, showed higher clonality.

Sorting of pooled cutaneous lymph node cells used CD4, CD8alpha, NKG2D, NKG2ACE and other markers. V trimming: 4 bases; J trimming: 2 bases; junction bases outside the gene matches: 5. Germline CDR1 and CDR2: NSQYPW and LRSPGD (reference sequence). The length of the CDR3 is 16 residues. Sequencing relied on a cDNA template that was reverse transcribed from extracted RNA. Libraries were prepared by immunoSEQ multiplex PCR; TCRdb keeps only in-frame clonotypes and omits some of them. The repertoire consists of about 19,000 clones, none detected only once. On this clone: The antigen is unknown. Gene and germline names: mouse. The CDR3 goes on 4 residues after the read ends, and that part is filled in from the germline J gene.

The rearrangement uses TRBV1 and TRBJ2-5; TRBD2 agrees at 11 bases. The sequencing input was CD8+ T cells sorted from a lymph node. This TCR derives from a C3H/HeJ mouse with alopecia areata. The mouse strain carries the MHC haplotype H2-k. The DNA read from the CDR3 is TGCACCTGCAGTGTGGGACTGGGGGTCAGCCAAGAC. It specifies CTCSVGLGVSQD. The CDR3, in full, reads CTCSVGLGVSQDTQYF.